This is a list of T cell receptor beta chains from one sample in a study of T cells in Graves' hyperthyroidism and ophthalmopathy. MiXCR, run by TCRdb on the multiplex PCR reads, gives a single entry per CDR3 protein. The sample lists some 600,000 distinct CDR3 sequences, roughly 46% occurring once. What was sequenced was peripheral blood or thyroid tissue (not recorded which). The receptors stem from a woman between 18 and 30 years old with Graves' hyperthyroidism. Both conserved end residues are part of each CDR3. D genes are given only for firm matches. Clone size appears in some rows only: once, few, many, or a class for an expanded clone.

clone size	V gene	D gene	J gene	CDR3 DNA	CDR3 protein
-	TRBV7-9	-	TRBJ2-5	TGTGCCAGCAGCTTAATCGGGAGTTTGGAGACCCAGTACTTC	CASSLIGSLETQYF
-	TRBV20-1	-	TRBJ1-6	TGCAGTGCTAGAGTGGGGGGCAGGGTATCGGATTCACCCCTCCACTTT	CSARVGGRVSDSPLHF
many	TRBV29-1	-	TRBJ1-1	TGCAGCGTAGCTGAGGAGGCTGAAGCTTTCTTT	CSVAEEAEAFF
-	TRBV19	-	TRBJ1-3	TGTGCCAGTAGTACGGCAGCAGGATTCTCTGGAAACACCATATATTTT	CASSTAAGFSGNTIYF
-	TRBV9	-	TRBJ1-2	TGTGCCAGCAGCTTGGATCAGAACTATGGCTACACCTTC	CASSLDQNYGYTF
-	TRBV12-3/TRBV12-4	TRBD1	TRBJ1-6	TGTGCCAGCAGTGCTACCGGACAGGACTTTTTACCCCTCCACTTT	CASSATGQDFLPLHF
once	TRBV9	TRBD1	TRBJ1-1	TGTGCCAGCTCCCTTATGGACAGGGAAGCTTTCTTT	CASSLMDREAFF
-	TRBV9	TRBD1	TRBJ1-5	TGTGCCAGCAGCGTAGCCGGGACAGAGTATCAGCCCCAGCATTTT	CASSVAGTEYQPQHF
-	TRBV7-2	-	TRBJ2-7	TGTGCCAGCAGCTTGAACGAGGCCTCGGATCCCTCCTACGAGCAGTACTTC	CASSLNEASDPSYEQYF
-	TRBV7-8	TRBD1	TRBJ1-4	TGTGCCAGCAGCTTAGCGGGGACAGGGAACTATGAAAAACTGTTTTTT	CASSLAGTGNYEKLFF
few	TRBV5-1	-	TRBJ1-2	TGCGCCAGCAGCTTGAAAGGCGATAACTATGGCTACACCTTC	CASSLKGDNYGYTF
-	TRBV9	-	TRBJ1-4	TGTGCCAGCAGCGTAGATCCAGGGGCGAAACTGTTTTTT	CASSVDPGAKLFF
few	TRBV29-1	TRBD1	TRBJ1-5	TGCAGCGTGGCCGGGACAGGGGGTCAGCCCCAGCATTTT	CSVAGTGGQPQHF
-	TRBV29-1	TRBD1	TRBJ1-2	TGCAGCACGCGGACAGGGGATCACGGCTACACCTTC	CSTRTGDHGYTF
few	TRBV2	-	TRBJ1-5	TGTGCCAGCAGTTCCCGGACTGATTATAGCAATCAGCCCCAGCATTTT	CASSSRTDYSNQPQHF
-	TRBV24-1	-	TRBJ1-3	TGTGCCACCAGTGATCAGCTAGCGGGAGGGAACACCATATATTTT	CATSDQLAGGNTIYF
-	TRBV9	TRBD1	TRBJ2-2	TGTGCCAGCAGCGTACCCGGACAGGGGCTCACCGGGGAGCTGTTTTTT	CASSVPGQGLTGELFF
many	TRBV7-9	TRBD1	TRBJ2-6	TGTGCCAGCAGCCCAGGACAGGGCCAAAGGTCTGGGGCCAACGTCCTGACTTTC	CASSPGQGQRSGANVLTF
-	TRBV20-1	TRBD2	TRBJ2-7	TGCAGTGCTAGAGGCTTCCTGGCGGGAGCTGTCTACGAGCAGTACTTC	CSARGFLAGAVYEQYF
-	TRBV10-3	-	TRBJ1-5	TGTGCCATCAGTGACACTGGGGTCATGTCGGCCCAGCATTTT	CAISDTGVMSAQHF
once	TRBV7-7	-	TRBJ2-5	TGTGCCAGCAACTTGCGCATCCAAGAGACCCAGTACTTC	CASNLRIQETQYF
few	TRBV7-2	TRBD2	TRBJ2-5	TGTGCCAGCAGCAGACTAGCGGGAGCCGAGACCCAGTACTTC	CASSRLAGAETQYF
-	TRBV11-1	-	TRBJ2-3	TGTGCCAGCAGCAACCAGGGGCGCACAGATACGCAGTATTTT	CASSNQGRTDTQYF
once	TRBV20-1	-	TRBJ2-3	TGCAGTGCTACCCTTTCGGGTCGGAGAGATACGCAGTATTTT	CSATLSGRRDTQYF
once	TRBV19	TRBD2	TRBJ2-7	TGTGCCAGCAGTGCCCGGACTAGCGGGAGTTCCTCCTACGAGCAGTACTTC	CASSARTSGSSSYEQYF
-	TRBV14	TRBD1	TRBJ1-6	TGTGCCAGCAGCCAAACTCCGGGACAGGGGTTCGCTTCACCCCTCCACTTT	CASSQTPGQGFASPLHF
-	TRBV12-3/TRBV12-4	-	TRBJ2-5	TGTGCCAGCAGCAGCCGGGTACACGAGACCCAGTACTTC	CASSSRVHETQYF
-	TRBV10-3	-	TRBJ1-6	TGTGCCATCACCGAAGGGACGAGTAATTCACCCCTCCACTTT	CAITEGTSNSPLHF
-	TRBV11-2	-	TRBJ1-4	TGTGCCAGCAGTTCCATGGGTAGTGAGAATGAAAAACTGTTTTTT	CASSSMGSENEKLFF
few	TRBV20-1	TRBD2	TRBJ2-7	TGCAGTGCTAAGGGACTAGAAATCTACGAGCAGTACTTC	CSAKGLEIYEQYF
many	TRBV7-8	-	TRBJ2-7	TGTGCCAGCAGCTTAGGCGCATCCATGGATTACGAGCAGTACTTC	CASSLGASMDYEQYF
-	TRBV20-1	-	TRBJ2-7	TGCAGTGCTAGAGGGGCCGTTTCCTACGAGCAGTACTTC	CSARGAVSYEQYF
many	TRBV29-1	-	TRBJ1-2	TGCAGCGTTGAAGGGTCAGCTAACTATGGCTACACCTTC	CSVEGSANYGYTF
many	TRBV6-4	-	TRBJ1-1	TGTGCCAGCAGCGAGACAAGGGACACTGAAGCTTTCTTT	CASSETRDTEAFF
-	TRBV5-1	TRBD1	TRBJ2-7	TGCGCCAGCAGCACTACAGGGGATAACTCCTACGAGCAGTACTTC	CASSTTGDNSYEQYF
-	TRBV7-2	TRBD2	TRBJ2-3	TGTGCCAGCAGCTTAACTAGCGGATTCCGCACAGATACGCAGTATTTT	CASSLTSGFRTDTQYF
once	TRBV29-1	TRBD2	TRBJ2-7	TGCAGCGCCTCGGGGAGCGGGATGGGAGAGCAGTACTTC	CSASGSGMGEQYF
many	TRBV29-1	-	TRBJ1-2	TGCAGCGTCCAGGGACGGCTTGGCTACACCTTC	CSVQGRLGYTF
-	TRBV7-2	TRBD2	TRBJ2-7	TGTGCCAGCAGCTATAGCGGGAGGGACGGTAAGGGCGAGCAGTACTTC	CASSYSGRDGKGEQYF